This T cell receptor beta chain was observed in a study of Graves' ophthalmopathy and Graves' hyperthyroidism. Study-wide points: Sensitivity of around 88% and specificity of about 84% were achieved when a 13-signature model separated ophthalmopathy from stable hyperthyroidism. Blood was where most expanded thyroid clonotypes above 0.001 frequency also turned up.

The CDR3 extends over 14 amino acids. Germline V gene data show CDR1 as DFQATT and CDR2 as SNEGSKA (reference sequence). Trimming stripped 5 bases from V and 2 bases from J, with 15 bases between. The authors amplified TCR beta CDR3 regions, and they did so from RNA transcripts for repertoire sequencing. RT-PCR in the first round used HTBI primers; a second-round multiplex PCR followed. MiXCR, run by TCRdb on the multiplex PCR reads, gives a single entry per CDR3 protein. The sample yields about 590,000 distinct CDR3 sequences, 39% seen once. This clonotype was counted ten times or more. What it binds is not known.

The sequencing sample was made of peripheral blood or thyroid tissue (not recorded which). This TCR derives from an adult man with Graves' hyperthyroidism. V is TRBV20-1 and J is TRBJ2-5; D gene ambiguous. The CDR3 spells CSARRRKLQETQYF. CDR3 coding DNA: TGCAGTGCTCGCCGGAGAAAGCTACAAGAGACCCAGTACTTC.